A selection of T cell receptor beta chains follows, all from one sample in a study of CD8+ T cells in alopecia areata. Only in-frame clones appear in the TCRdb table, and some are missing; sequencing was by immunoSEQ multiplex PCR. The table has 200,000 to 250,000 clones, over 60% seen once. The sequencing here drew on CD4+ T cells sorted from blood, taken at week 4, from a patient treated with tofacitinib. These receptors originate from a human donor with alopecia areata. CDR3s include the opening cysteine and the closing phenylalanine or tryptophan. The D gene is left open where the match is weak. Some rows have no size entry. The others give once, few or many, or a class for an expanded clone.

D,size,V,J,CDR3,DNA
.,few,TRBV4-3,TRBJ2-3,CASSPGTQGDTQYF,TGCGCCAGCAGCCCCGGGACGCAGGGGGATACGCAGTATTTT
TRBD2,.,TRBV2,TRBJ2-5,CASSLQRTSGAQYF,TGTGCCAGCAGTCTTCAGAGGACTAGCGGGGCCCAGTACTTC
TRBD2,.,TRBV29-1,TRBJ2-1,CSVETSGGASNEQFF,TGCAGCGTTGAAACTAGCGGGGGGGCCTCCAATGAGCAGTTCTTC
.,few,TRBV11-3,TRBJ1-2,CASSAEGRLANYGYTF,TGTGCCAGCAGCGCCGAGGGACGCCTAGCTAACTATGGCTACACCTTC
.,.,TRBV19,TRBJ1-1,CASSIVFGANTEAFF,TGTGCCAGTAGTATTGTGTTCGGGGCGAACACTGAAGCTTTCTTT
TRBD2,.,TRBV19,TRBJ2-5,CASSALAGGQETQYF,TGTGCCAGTAGTGCACTAGCGGGGGGACAAGAGACCCAGTACTTC
TRBD2,few,TRBV20-1,TRBJ2-5,CSASRGGTQYF,TGCAGTGCTAGTCGGGGGGGGACCCAGTACTTC
TRBD1,.,TRBV5-1,TRBJ2-7,CASSKGTGVTEQYF,TGCGCCAGCAGCAAAGGGACAGGGGTTACCGAGCAGTACTTC
.,.,TRBV4-1,TRBJ2-4,CASSPPVQLLAKNIQYF,TGCGCCAGCAGCCCGCCGGTGCAGCTCTTAGCCAAAAACATTCAGTACTTC
TRBD1,.,TRBV29-1,TRBJ2-5,CSVRQGAVETQYF,TGCAGCGTTAGACAGGGGGCTGTTGAGACCCAGTACTTC
.,.,TRBV2,TRBJ2-3,CASSPGADTQYF,TGTGCCAGCAGCCCAGGGGCAGATACGCAGTATTTT
.,.,TRBV30,TRBJ1-3,CAWTVKNSGNTIYF,TGTGCCTGGACGGTAAAGAACTCTGGAAACACCATATATTTT
.,.,TRBV7-9,TRBJ2-5,CASSLNEETQYF,TGTGCCAGCAGCTTAAACGAAGAGACCCAGTACTTC
TRBD1,.,TRBV29-1,TRBJ1-1,CSVEDRTGEAFF,TGCAGCGTTGAAGATAGGACAGGAGAAGCTTTCTTT
.,few,TRBV6-6,TRBJ1-5,CASSYSMAGAHQPQHF,TGTGCCAGCAGTTACTCGATGGCGGGTGCCCATCAGCCCCAGCATTTT
TRBD1,.,TRBV9,TRBJ1-2,CASSVAGQPYGYTF,TGTGCCAGCAGCGTAGCGGGACAGCCCTATGGCTACACCTTC
TRBD1,.,TRBV4-3,TRBJ1-4,CASSPNMDRFNERLFF,TGCGCCAGCAGCCCCAATATGGACAGGTTTAATGAAAGACTGTTTTTT
TRBD2,few,TRBV7-2,TRBJ2-5,CASHVAGGPTQYF,TGTGCCAGCCATGTGGCGGGGGGGCCAACCCAGTACTTC
.,.,TRBV7-9,TRBJ1-6,CASSPHSRRTVNSPLHF,TGTGCCAGCAGCCCACACTCACGGAGGACAGTGAATTCACCCCTCCACTTT
.,once,TRBV30,TRBJ2-7,CAWSNSGDEQYF,TGTGCCTGGAGTAACTCTGGTGACGAGCAGTACTTC
.,.,TRBV29-1,TRBJ2-7,CSVEKGAYEQYF,TGCAGCGTTGAAAAGGGAGCATACGAGCAGTACTTC
.,.,TRBV7-2,TRBJ1-2,CASSQGGTNYGYTF,TGTGCCAGCAGCCAAGGGGGGACCAACTATGGCTACACCTTC